This is a list of T cell receptor beta chains from one sample in a study of cytomegalovirus exposure and HLA in healthy donors. Libraries were prepared by immunoSEQ multiplex PCR; TCRdb keeps only in-frame clonotypes and omits some of them. The sample contains about 140,000 clones, roughly two thirds of which appear only once. Sequencing was done on a sample of PBMCs. These receptor sequences come from a male donor in good health and CMV-seronegative. Both conserved end residues are part of each CDR3. Fields, in order: CDR3 protein, CDR3 DNA, clone size, V gene, J gene, CDR3 length, D gene. The D gene is left open where the match is weak. Not all rows give a size; the values are once, few, many and, for expanded clones, a class.

CDR3: CASSPLQGPSTDTQYF
DNA: TGTGCCAGCTCACCCCTACAGGGCCCAAGCACAGATACGCAGTATTTT
size: -
V: TRBV18
J: TRBJ2-3
length: 16
D: -

CDR3: CASSVQRPPYEQYF
DNA: TGTGCCAGCAGTGTACAACGTCCGCCCTACGAGCAGTACTTC
size: few
V: TRBV28
J: TRBJ2-7
length: 14
D: -

CDR3: CASTPVGTGARYNEQFF
DNA: TGTGCCAGCACCCCGGTGGGGACAGGGGCAAGGTACAATGAGCAGTTCTTC
size: few
V: TRBV28
J: TRBJ2-1
length: 17
D: TRBD1

CDR3: CASSWVQGAGELFF
DNA: TGTGCCAGCAGCTGGGTACAGGGGGCCGGGGAGCTGTTTTTT
size: -
V: TRBV5-6
J: TRBJ2-2
length: 14
D: TRBD1

CDR3: CASSQTISNQPQHF
DNA: TGTGCCAGCAGCCAAACTATTAGCAATCAGCCCCAGCATTTT
size: -
V: TRBV2
J: TRBJ1-5
length: 14
D: -

CDR3: CASKPGTHSNQPQHF
DNA: TGTGCCAGTAAGCCCGGGACACATAGCAATCAGCCCCAGCATTTT
size: -
V: TRBV19
J: TRBJ1-5
length: 15
D: -

CDR3: CASSEQGQRGEAFF
DNA: TGTGCCAGCAGTGAACAGGGACAGAGGGGGGAAGCTTTCTTT
size: -
V: TRBV2
J: TRBJ1-1
length: 14
D: TRBD1

CDR3: CASGGTASAGGYTF
DNA: TGTGCCAGCGGAGGGACAGCCTCGGCGGGGGGCTACACCTTC
size: -
V: TRBV21-1
J: TRBJ1-2
length: 14
D: -

CDR3: CASSQEVYGTGVTYEQYF
DNA: TGCGCCAGCAGCCAAGAGGTCTACGGGACAGGGGTCACCTACGAGCAGTACTTC
size: -
V: TRBV4-3
J: TRBJ2-7
length: 18
D: TRBD1

CDR3: CASSSGQGYLRTEAFF
DNA: TGTGCCAGCAGCTCCGGACAGGGATACTTACGGACTGAAGCTTTCTTT
size: -
V: TRBV5-8
J: TRBJ1-1
length: 16
D: TRBD1

CDR3: CASSVGRAYEQYF
DNA: TGTGCCAGCAGCGTCGGGAGGGCCTACGAGCAGTACTTC
size: -
V: TRBV28
J: TRBJ2-7
length: 13
D: TRBD2

CDR3: CASSQTGGAKNIQYF
DNA: TGTGCCAGCAGCCAGACAGGGGGCGCCAAAAACATTCAGTACTTC
size: -
V: TRBV9
J: TRBJ2-4
length: 15
D: TRBD1

CDR3: CASSLDKETQYF
DNA: TGTGCCAGCAGCTTAGACAAGGAGACCCAGTACTTC
size: -
V: TRBV7-3
J: TRBJ2-5
length: 12
D: -

CDR3: CASSLTGETYEQYF
DNA: TGTGCCAGCAGTTTAACGGGGGAGACCTACGAGCAGTACTTC
size: once
V: TRBV27
J: TRBJ2-7
length: 14
D: -

CDR3: CASSLGFDNSPLHF
DNA: TGTGCCAGCAGCTTGGGCTTTGACAATTCACCCCTCCACTTT
size: -
V: TRBV11-2
J: TRBJ1-6
length: 14
D: -

CDR3: CSVEGLRDGYTF
DNA: TGCAGCGTTGAAGGTCTGCGGGATGGCTACACCTTC
size: -
V: TRBV29-1
J: TRBJ1-2
length: 12
D: -

CDR3: CASRGGLQYSPGNTEAFF
DNA: TGTGCCAGTAGAGGCGGTCTCCAGTATTCCCCCGGGAACACTGAAGCTTTCTTT
size: -
V: TRBV19
J: TRBJ1-1
length: 18
D: -

CDR3: CASRDIETQYF
DNA: TGCGCCAGCAGGGACATTGAGACCCAGTACTTC
size: -
V: TRBV5-1
J: TRBJ2-5
length: 11
D: -

CDR3: CASSLDLNGQGNYEQYF
DNA: TGTGCCAGCAGCTTAGACCTTAATGGGCAGGGGAACTACGAGCAGTACTTC
size: -
V: TRBV7-9
J: TRBJ2-7
length: 17
D: -

CDR3: CASSDQGASNSPLHF
DNA: TGTGCCAGCAGTGATCAGGGGGCCTCAAATTCACCCCTCCACTTT
size: -
V: TRBV25-1
J: TRBJ1-6
length: 15
D: TRBD1

CDR3: CASRFRLDQPQHF
DNA: TGTGCCAGCCGCTTTAGATTGGATCAGCCCCAGCATTTT
size: -
V: TRBV7-2
J: TRBJ1-5
length: 13
D: -

CDR3: CASSRDRGKAFF
DNA: TGTGCCAGCAGTCGTGACAGGGGTAAAGCTTTCTTT
size: -
V: TRBV6-5
J: TRBJ1-1
length: 12
D: TRBD1

CDR3: CASSQGGGRLGNSPLHF
DNA: TGCGCCAGCAGCCAAGGCGGCGGAAGGTTGGGTAATTCACCCCTCCACTTT
size: -
V: TRBV4-1
J: TRBJ1-6
length: 17
D: -

CDR3: CASSLDRNTGELFF
DNA: TGCGCCAGCAGCTTGGACAGGAACACCGGGGAGCTGTTTTTT
size: -
V: TRBV5-1
J: TRBJ2-2
length: 14
D: -

CDR3: CASSLQGLGEQYF
DNA: TGTGCCAGCAGCTTACAGGGTCTGGGCGAGCAGTACTTC
size: -
V: TRBV7-2
J: TRBJ2-7
length: 13
D: -

CDR3: CASSLGQGADEQYF
DNA: TGCGCCAGCAGCTTGGGTCAGGGGGCTGACGAGCAGTACTTC
size: -
V: TRBV5-1
J: TRBJ2-7
length: 14
D: TRBD1

CDR3: CAWSRTGVHTEAFF
DNA: TGTGCCTGGAGTAGAACAGGTGTTCACACTGAAGCTTTCTTT
size: -
V: TRBV30
J: TRBJ1-1
length: 14
D: -

CDR3: CASSNSGLAGAGSYNEQFF
DNA: TGTGCCAGCAGCAACTCGGGACTAGCGGGGGCGGGCTCCTACAATGAGCAGTTCTTC
size: -
V: TRBV2
J: TRBJ2-1
length: 19
D: TRBD2

CDR3: CASSPTYHESSYEQYF
DNA: TGTGCCAGCTCACCGACATACCATGAAAGCTCCTACGAGCAGTACTTC
size: few
V: TRBV18
J: TRBJ2-7
length: 16
D: -

CDR3: CASMGPPPANIQYF
DNA: TGTGCCAGCATGGGCCCTCCGCCCGCAAACATTCAGTACTTC
size: -
V: TRBV28
J: TRBJ2-4
length: 14
D: -

CDR3: CASRQTGGRDEQFF
DNA: TGCGCCAGCAGACAAACAGGGGGCCGGGATGAGCAGTTCTTC
size: -
V: TRBV4-1
J: TRBJ2-1
length: 14
D: TRBD1

CDR3: CASSELWTGNTEAFF
DNA: TGTGCCAGCAGTGAACTATGGACGGGAAACACTGAAGCTTTCTTT
size: -
V: TRBV6-1
J: TRBJ1-1
length: 15
D: -

CDR3: CASSLDQVSPLHF
DNA: TGTGCCAGCAGCTTAGATCAGGTTTCACCCCTCCACTTT
size: once
V: TRBV11-3
J: TRBJ1-6
length: 13
D: -

CDR3: CASSPNAGGSYEQYF
DNA: TGTGCCAGCAGCCCGAACGCGGGGGGCTCCTACGAGCAGTACTTC
size: -
V: TRBV11-2
J: TRBJ2-7
length: 15
D: TRBD2

CDR3: CASRPGQRNTEAFF
DNA: TGTGCCAGCAGGCCGGGACAGAGGAACACTGAAGCTTTCTTT
size: -
V: TRBV6-5
J: TRBJ1-1
length: 14
D: TRBD1

CDR3: CASSGDRGYSYEQYF
DNA: TGTGCCAGCAGCGGTGACAGGGGCTACTCCTACGAGCAGTACTTC
size: -
V: TRBV25-1
J: TRBJ2-7
length: 15
D: TRBD1

CDR3: CASSLGRASYEQYF
DNA: TGTGCCAGCAGTTTAGGCAGGGCCTCATACGAGCAGTACTTC
size: -
V: TRBV27
J: TRBJ2-7
length: 14
D: -

CDR3: CASSNRGQAYEQYF
DNA: TGCGCCAGCAGCAACCGGGGACAGGCGTACGAGCAGTACTTC
size: -
V: TRBV5-1
J: TRBJ2-7
length: 14
D: TRBD1

CDR3: CASSAYYRDSGVQNIQYF
DNA: TGTGCCAGCAGCGCGTACTATCGGGACTCGGGGGTCCAAAACATTCAGTACTTC
size: -
V: TRBV5-6
J: TRBJ2-4
length: 18
D: -

CDR3: CASSFQQNSPLHF
DNA: TGTGCCAGCAGCTTCCAACAGAATTCACCCCTCCACTTT
size: -
V: TRBV11-2
J: TRBJ1-6
length: 13
D: -

CDR3: CAWSEAGHNEQFF
DNA: TGTGCCTGGAGTGAGGCAGGGCACAATGAGCAGTTCTTC
size: -
V: TRBV30
J: TRBJ2-1
length: 13
D: -

CDR3: CASSPIPGQGSGQYF
DNA: TGTGCCAGTAGTCCAATTCCGGGACAGGGTTCAGGGCAGTACTTC
size: once
V: TRBV19
J: TRBJ2-7
length: 15
D: TRBD1

CDR3: CAGGGGYPF
DNA: TGTGCCGGCGGTGGTGGCTACCCCTTC
size: -
V: TRBV30
J: TRBJ1-2
length: 9
D: -

CDR3: CASSLGTGWMETQYF
DNA: TGCGCCAGCAGCCTCGGGACAGGGTGGATGGAGACCCAGTACTTC
size: -
V: TRBV4-1
J: TRBJ2-5
length: 15
D: TRBD1

CDR3: CASSFLAGASYEQYF
DNA: TGTGCCAGCAGCTTTCTAGCGGGGGCCTCCTACGAGCAGTACTTC
size: -
V: TRBV7-9
J: TRBJ2-7
length: 15
D: TRBD2

CDR3: CASSLVGVETQYF
DNA: TGTGCCAGCAGCTTAGTCGGTGTGGAGACCCAGTACTTC
size: -
V: TRBV7-8
J: TRBJ2-5
length: 13
D: -

CDR3: CASPPDKPNTEAFF
DNA: TGTGCCAGCCCACCGGACAAACCGAACACTGAAGCTTTCTTT
size: few
V: TRBV2
J: TRBJ1-1
length: 14
D: -

CDR3: CASSSSGQGAGELFF
DNA: TGTGCCAGCAGTTCGAGCGGACAGGGGGCCGGGGAGCTGTTTTTT
size: -
V: TRBV6-5
J: TRBJ2-2
length: 15
D: TRBD1

CDR3: CASSQDNSKMNTEAFF
DNA: TGCGCCAGCAGCCAAGATAACAGCAAAATGAACACTGAAGCTTTCTTT
size: few
V: TRBV4-1
J: TRBJ1-1
length: 16
D: -

CDR3: CASSKGTGDNQPQHF
DNA: TGTGCCAGCAGCAAGGGGACAGGGGATAATCAGCCCCAGCATTTT
size: few
V: TRBV7-2
J: TRBJ1-5
length: 15
D: TRBD1

CDR3: CASSQDYPGTGTDTQYF
DNA: TGTGCCAGCAGCCAAGATTATCCAGGGACAGGCACAGATACGCAGTATTTT
size: few
V: TRBV4-2
J: TRBJ2-3
length: 17
D: TRBD1

CDR3: CASSVEGRGGQPQHF
DNA: TGTGCCAGCAGCGTAGAAGGGAGGGGGGGACAGCCCCAGCATTTT
size: -
V: TRBV9
J: TRBJ1-5
length: 15
D: -

CDR3: CASSQDGTGGLILNTGELFF
DNA: TGTGCCAGCAGCCAAGACGGGACAGGTGGATTGATTTTGAACACCGGGGAGCTGTTTTTT
size: -
V: TRBV4-2
J: TRBJ2-2
length: 20
D: TRBD1

CDR3: CASTLGTGVGQPQHF
DNA: TGTGCCAGCACCTTGGGGACAGGGGTCGGCCAGCCCCAGCATTTT
size: few
V: TRBV5-4
J: TRBJ1-5
length: 15
D: TRBD1

CDR3: CASIEGGSATMTF
DNA: TGTGCCAGTATTGAGGGCGGTTCAGCGACGATGACCTTC
size: -
V: TRBV19
J: TRBJ1-2
length: 13
D: -

CDR3: CASSARTGVEYGYTF
DNA: TGTGCCAGCAGTGCCCGGACAGGGGTGGAGTATGGCTACACCTTC
size: -
V: TRBV6-5
J: TRBJ1-2
length: 15
D: TRBD1

CDR3: CASRRQGSYEQYF
DNA: TGTGCCAGCCGTCGACAGGGCTCCTACGAGCAGTACTTC
size: -
V: TRBV27
J: TRBJ2-7
length: 13
D: TRBD1